The 2 T cell receptor beta chains reported below all come from one sample, sequenced in a study of blood T cell repertoires in COVID-19. The table came from immunoSEQ multiplex PCR; TCRdb's copy has only in-frame clones and leaves some out. The sample holds roughly 110,000 clones, roughly 76% seen once. What was sequenced was peripheral blood. The receptor set was obtained from a human donor in a cohort sampled during active COVID-19.

V usage is TRBV6-5 and J usage is TRBJ1-2; 9 positions agree with TRBD1. V lost 7 bases to trimming and J lost 2 bases; unmatched junction nucleotides: 5. Looked up from germline, CDR1 is MNHEY and CDR2 is SVGAGI. The CDR3 runs to 14 residues. CDR3 bases: TGTGCCAGCACTTTGACAGGGGGGAACTATGGCTACACCTTC. This codes for CASTLTGGNYGYTF.

This clone was seen just once. V is TRBV30 and J is TRBJ1-1, with D hard to call. The V gene's germline CDR1 is GTSNPN and CDR2 SVGIG (reference sequence). CDR3 length equals 10 residues. Between the trimmed V and J ends, which lost 3 bases and 5 bases, there was a span of 4 bases. CDR3: CAWSYTEAFF. The CDR3 bases are TGTGCCTGGAGCTATACTGAAGCTTTCTTT.